This T cell receptor beta chain appears in the sequencing data of a study of T-cell memory formation after mild COVID-19. Study-wide background: Across donors, TCR clusters were largely donor specific. Study-level findings and limits: Some clones that responded turned up in pre-infection memory, which suggests that cross-reactive memory joined in. Clones that shrank (day 15 to 85) were balanced CD4/CD8, whereas later expanders leaned CD4+. Researchers report contracting CD4+ clones mostly in CM and EM, with CD8+ clones in EMRA.

TCRdb recomputed calls from the 5' RACE reads with MiXCR, one row per CDR3 protein. In the table there are more than 250,000 distinct CDR3 sequences, roughly 16% of which are singletons. The sample holds a few counts of this clonotype. Its matching antigen is unknown. This TCR was recovered from a man aged 18 to 35 who had mild COVID-19 (a few samples of this study predate the infection). Cell type and time point are not known. Material: PBMCs or a T cell subset sorted from them (not recorded which).

The CDR3 region is CASSLFRLNTEAFF. In DNA, the CDR3 is TGTGCCAGCAGCTTATTCAGGTTGAACACTGAAGCTTTCTTT. This sequence joins TRBV7-2 and TRBJ1-1; D gene ambiguous. V was cut by 2 bases and J by 0 bases, with 7 bases left in between. This CDR3 spans 14 amino acids. Per germline, CDR1 SGHTA and CDR2 FQGNSA. Complete variable domain (other parts from reference TRBV7-2 and TRBJ1-1): GAGVSQSPSNKVTEKGKDVELRCDPISGHTALYWYRQSLGQGLEFLIYFQGNSAPDKSGLPSDRFSAERTGGSVSTLTIQRTQQEDSAVYLCASSLFRLNTEAFFGQGTRLTVV.